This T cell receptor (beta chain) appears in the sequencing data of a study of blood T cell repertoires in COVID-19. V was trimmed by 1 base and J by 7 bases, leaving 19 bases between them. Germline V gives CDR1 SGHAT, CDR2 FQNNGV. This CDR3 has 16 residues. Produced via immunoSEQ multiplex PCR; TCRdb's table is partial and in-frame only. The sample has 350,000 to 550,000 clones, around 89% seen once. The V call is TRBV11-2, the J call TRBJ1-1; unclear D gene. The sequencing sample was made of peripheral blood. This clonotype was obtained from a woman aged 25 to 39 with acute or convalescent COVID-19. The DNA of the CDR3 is TGTGCCAGCAGCTTAGTTCGGGGAGGGTGGATCGTTGAAGCTTTCTTT. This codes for CASSLVRGGWIVEAFF.